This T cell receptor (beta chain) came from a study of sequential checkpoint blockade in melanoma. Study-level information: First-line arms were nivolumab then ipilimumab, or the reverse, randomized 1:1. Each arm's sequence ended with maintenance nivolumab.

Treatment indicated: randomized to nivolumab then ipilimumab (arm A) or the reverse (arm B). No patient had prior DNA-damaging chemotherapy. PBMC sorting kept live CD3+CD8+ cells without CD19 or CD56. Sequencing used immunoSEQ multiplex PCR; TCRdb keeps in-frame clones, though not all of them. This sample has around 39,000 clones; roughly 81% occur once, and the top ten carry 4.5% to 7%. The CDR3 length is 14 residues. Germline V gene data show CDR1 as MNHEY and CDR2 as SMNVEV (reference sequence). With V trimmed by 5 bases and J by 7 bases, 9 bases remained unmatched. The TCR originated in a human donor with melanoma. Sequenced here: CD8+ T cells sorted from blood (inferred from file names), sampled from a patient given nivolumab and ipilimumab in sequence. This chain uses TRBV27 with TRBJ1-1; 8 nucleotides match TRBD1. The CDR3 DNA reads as TGTGCCAGCAGTGACAGGGGAGTGGATAATGAAGCTTTCTTT. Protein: CASSDRGVDNEAFF.